A selection of T cell receptor beta chains follows, all from one sample in a study of CD8 T cells in ankylosing spondylitis. Each CDR3 protein gets one entry after TCRdb re-called the 5' RACE reads with MiXCR. In the table there are about 500,000 distinct CDR3 sequences, less than 6% of which are singletons. The sequenced material came from blood, either unsorted or a sorted T cell fraction (not recorded which). The receptors stem from a male donor with ankylosing spondylitis. CDR3s include the opening cysteine and the closing phenylalanine or tryptophan. The D gene is left open where the match is weak. Clone size is not always given. Where it is, it says once, few, many or a class for expanded clones.

d_gene	abundance	j_gene	v_gene	CDR3aa	CDR3nt
TRBD2	many	TRBJ2-1	TRBV7-9	CASRGLGLVYEQFF	TGTGCCAGCAGGGGACTCGGACTAGTTTATGAGCAGTTCTTC
-	many	TRBJ1-1	TRBV7-2	CASSLVGSGDTEAFF	TGTGCCAGCAGCTTAGTCGGATCGGGCGACACTGAAGCTTTCTTT
TRBD1	many	TRBJ2-2	TRBV5-1	CASSPRTGTGTTGELFF	TGCGCCAGCAGCCCGCGGACCGGGACAGGGACGACCGGGGAGCTGTTTTTT
TRBD1	-	TRBJ2-5	TRBV5-1	CASSPEQGGLETQYF	TGCGCCAGCAGCCCGGAACAGGGGGGATTAGAGACCCAGTACTTC
TRBD1	many	TRBJ1-1	TRBV20-1	CSARLQGAVTEAFF	TGCAGTGCTAGACTACAGGGGGCCGTAACTGAAGCTTTCTTT
TRBD2	many	TRBJ2-1	TRBV10-3	CAISETNRGTSANNEQFF	TGTGCCATCAGTGAGACTAACCGGGGGACTAGCGCCAACAATGAGCAGTTCTTC
-	-	TRBJ2-7	TRBV5-1	CASSLLGGRSYEQYF	TGCGCCAGCAGCTTGTTGGGGGGCCGGTCCTACGAGCAGTACTTC
-	many	TRBJ2-7	TRBV29-1	CSVSRADGTYEQYF	TGCAGCGTTTCACGCGCCGACGGGACCTACGAGCAGTACTTC
TRBD1	many	TRBJ1-6	TRBV9	CASSVEGAQYSPLHF	TGTGCCAGCAGCGTAGAGGGGGCGCAATATTCACCCCTCCACTTT
TRBD2	few	TRBJ2-4	TRBV14	CASSQDPGTSDAKNIQYF	TGTGCCAGCAGCCAAGATCCAGGAACTAGCGACGCCAAAAACATTCAGTACTTC
-	many	TRBJ2-3	TRBV20-1	CSLVSRTDTQYF	TGCAGCTTAGTCAGCCGCACAGATACGCAGTATTTT
-	many	TRBJ1-1	TRBV7-2	CASSTTVNTEAFF	TGTGCCAGCAGCACAACAGTGAACACTGAAGCTTTCTTT
-	many	TRBJ1-2	TRBV7-9	CASSLISRDGYTF	TGTGCCAGCAGCTTAATATCGCGGGATGGCTACACCTTC
TRBD1	-	TRBJ1-1	TRBV20-1	CSASLQGAASKRTEAFF	TGCAGTGCTAGTCTACAGGGGGCTGCATCTAAGCGCACTGAAGCTTTCTTT
-	many	TRBJ2-3	TRBV6-6	CASSYSRPNTQYF	TGTGCCAGCAGTTACTCGAGACCCAATACGCAGTATTTT
TRBD1	few	TRBJ1-1	TRBV7-8	CASSLNTGTANTEAFF	TGTGCCAGCAGCCTCAACACCGGGACAGCGAACACTGAAGCTTTCTTT
-	many	TRBJ2-7	TRBV4-2	CASRRISGGNDEQYF	TGTGCCAGCAGACGGATTAGCGGAGGTAACGACGAGCAGTACTTC
TRBD2	-	TRBJ2-3	TRBV9	CASSPLGGGSTDTQYF	TGTGCCAGCAGCCCTTTGGGGGGGGGTAGCACAGATACGCAGTATTTT
-	many	TRBJ1-1	TRBV7-8	CASSLLQGQTEAFF	TGTGCCAGCAGCCTACTACAGGGTCAAACTGAAGCTTTCTTT
-	-	TRBJ2-5	TRBV5-1	CASSLEYGGGPKYQETQYF	TGCGCCAGCAGCTTGGAATATGGCGGGGGCCCAAAGTACCAAGAGACCCAGTACTTC
TRBD1	many	TRBJ1-1	TRBV7-9	CASSLLQGAGTEAFF	TGTGCCAGCAGCTTATTGCAGGGGGCTGGAACTGAAGCTTTCTTT
TRBD2	many	TRBJ2-7	TRBV6-5	CASSYGTSGSPHEQYF	TGTGCCAGCAGTTACGGGACTAGCGGGAGCCCCCACGAGCAGTACTTC
-	many	TRBJ1-2	TRBV6-2/TRBV6-3	CASSFSRQGYTF	TGTGCCAGCAGTTTCTCGCGTCAGGGCTACACCTTC
-	many	TRBJ1-1	TRBV7-9	CASSSLYGSEAFF	TGTGCCAGCAGCTCGCTTTACGGTTCTGAAGCTTTCTTT
-	many	TRBJ2-7	TRBV6-2/TRBV6-3	CASRNQDSYEQYF	TGTGCCAGCAGGAACCAGGATTCCTACGAGCAGTACTTC
-	many	TRBJ1-5	TRBV20-1	CSARRLEQPQHF	TGCAGTGCTAGAAGGCTCGAGCAGCCCCAGCATTTT
-	many	TRBJ2-7	TRBV7-2	CASSLVLEQYF	TGTGCCAGCAGCTTAGTTCTCGAGCAGTACTTC
-	many	TRBJ2-5	TRBV12-3/TRBV12-4	CASSSTVPGETQYF	TGTGCCAGCAGTTCGACGGTTCCAGGGGAGACCCAGTACTTC
-	-	TRBJ2-6	TRBV4-3	CASSQDRGQFSGANVLTF	TGCGCCAGCAGCCAAGATCGGGGACAATTTTCCGGGGCCAACGTCCTGACTTTC
TRBD1	many	TRBJ2-5	TRBV7-9	CASSSDREDGWETQYF	TGTGCCAGCAGCTCCGACAGGGAAGATGGATGGGAGACCCAGTACTTC
TRBD1	many	TRBJ2-7	TRBV12-3/TRBV12-4	CASSFVGQGDDEQYF	TGTGCCAGCAGTTTTGTGGGACAGGGAGACGACGAGCAGTACTTC
-	many	TRBJ1-2	TRBV4-3	CASSQDWGPTYGYTF	TGCGCCAGCAGCCAAGATTGGGGCCCCACCTATGGCTACACCTTC
TRBD2	many	TRBJ2-2	TRBV28	CASRGGGANTGELFF	TGTGCCAGCAGGGGCGGGGGAGCGAACACCGGGGAGCTGTTTTTT
TRBD2	many	TRBJ2-3	TRBV20-1	CSATGLADTDTQYF	TGCAGTGCGACGGGACTAGCGGACACAGATACGCAGTATTTT
-	many	TRBJ1-1	TRBV5-1	CASSFGGRPVAEAFF	TGCGCCAGCAGCTTTGGGGGCCGCCCAGTGGCTGAAGCTTTCTTT
TRBD1	many	TRBJ2-3	TRBV29-1	CSVARDTGQGTDTQYF	TGCAGCGTGGCTAGGGACACCGGACAGGGCACAGATACGCAGTATTTT
TRBD2	many	TRBJ2-3	TRBV20-1	CRTPGLAGLGTDTQYF	TGCAGAACCCCGGGACTAGCGGGATTGGGTACAGATACGCAGTATTTT
-	-	TRBJ2-3	TRBV7-2	CASSLVFSSTDTQYF	TGTGCCAGCAGCTTAGTATTCAGTAGCACAGATACGCAGTATTTT
TRBD2	many	TRBJ2-1	TRBV5-1	CASNLQRDSPDRSSYNEQFF	TGCGCCAGCAACTTACAGCGGGACTCGCCCGATAGAAGCTCCTACAATGAGCAGTTCTTC
-	many	TRBJ1-2	TRBV20-1	CSAALGVMDYTF	TGCAGTGCCGCCCTAGGGGTCATGGACTACACCTTC
TRBD1	many	TRBJ1-5	TRBV4-3	CASSHNRGGGQPQHF	TGCGCCAGCAGCCACAACAGGGGTGGGGGTCAGCCCCAGCATTTT
-	-	TRBJ1-1	TRBV10-2	CASSENRAPNTEAFF	TGCGCCAGCAGTGAAAATAGGGCCCCGAACACTGAAGCTTTCTTT
-	-	TRBJ2-1	TRBV11-1	CASSPRDFAYNEQFF	TGTGCCAGCAGCCCCCGGGACTTTGCTTACAATGAGCAGTTCTTC
TRBD1	many	TRBJ2-2	TRBV12-3/TRBV12-4	CASSSVTGVADTGELFF	TGTGCCAGCAGTTCCGTAACAGGGGTTGCGGACACCGGGGAGCTGTTTTTT
TRBD1	many	TRBJ1-2	TRBV6-1	CASRHGTENGYTF	TGTGCCAGCAGACACGGGACAGAAAATGGCTACACCTTC
-	few	TRBJ1-4	TRBV7-2	CASSRTVTNEKLFF	TGTGCCAGCAGCCGGACAGTTACTAATGAAAAACTGTTTTTT
-	many	TRBJ2-5	TRBV7-7	CASSPLQGIQETQYF	TGTGCTAGCAGCCCCCTGCAGGGGATCCAAGAGACCCAGTACTTC
-	many	TRBJ1-1	TRBV5-1	CASSPFTYSPSEAFF	TGCGCCAGCAGCCCCTTTACCTACTCCCCCAGTGAAGCTTTCTTT
-	many	TRBJ1-5	TRBV7-4	CARTRASNQPQHF	TGTGCCAGGACGAGGGCAAGCAATCAGCCCCAGCATTTT
-	-	TRBJ2-7	TRBV5-1	CASSATNLYEQYF	TGCGCCAGCAGCGCGACTAACCTCTACGAGCAGTACTTC
-	many	TRBJ2-1	TRBV12-3/TRBV12-4	CASSKTPGRYNEQFF	TGTGCCAGCAGCAAAACTCCGGGTCGATACAATGAGCAGTTCTTC
-	few	TRBJ2-1	TRBV27	CASHGRLTGGNEQFF	TGTGCCAGTCACGGAAGGTTGACTGGGGGGAATGAGCAGTTCTTC
TRBD2	many	TRBJ2-7	TRBV20-1	CSAREGGRTYEQYF	TGCAGTGCTAGAGAGGGCGGGAGAACCTACGAGCAGTACTTC
TRBD2	few	TRBJ2-7	TRBV20-1	CSAQRDSGSYEQYF	TGCAGTGCTCAGAGAGACAGCGGGAGTTACGAGCAGTACTTC